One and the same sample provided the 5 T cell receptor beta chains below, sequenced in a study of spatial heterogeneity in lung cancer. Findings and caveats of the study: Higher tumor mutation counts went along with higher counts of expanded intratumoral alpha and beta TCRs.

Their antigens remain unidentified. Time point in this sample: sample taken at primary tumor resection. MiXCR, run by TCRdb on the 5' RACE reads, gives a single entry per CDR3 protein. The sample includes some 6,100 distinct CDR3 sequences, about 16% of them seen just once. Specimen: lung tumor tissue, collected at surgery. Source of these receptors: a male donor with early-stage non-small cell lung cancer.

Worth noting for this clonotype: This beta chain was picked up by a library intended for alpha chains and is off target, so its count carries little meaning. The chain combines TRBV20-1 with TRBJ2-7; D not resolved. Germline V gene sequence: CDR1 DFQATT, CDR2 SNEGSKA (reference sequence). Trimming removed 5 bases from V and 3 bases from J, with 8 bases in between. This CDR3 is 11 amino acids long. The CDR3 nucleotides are TGCAGTGCTTACAGTCTCTACGAGCAGTACTTC. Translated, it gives CSAYSLYEQYF.

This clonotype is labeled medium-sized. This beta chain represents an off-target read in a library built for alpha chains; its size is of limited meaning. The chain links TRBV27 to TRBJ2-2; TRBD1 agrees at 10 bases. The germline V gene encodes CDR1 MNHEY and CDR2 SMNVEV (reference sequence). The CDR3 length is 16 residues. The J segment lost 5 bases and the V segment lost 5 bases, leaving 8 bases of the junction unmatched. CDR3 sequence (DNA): TGTGCCAGCAGTCCAATGGACAGGGGGTCGACCGGGGAGCTGTTTTTT. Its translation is CASSPMDRGSTGELFF.

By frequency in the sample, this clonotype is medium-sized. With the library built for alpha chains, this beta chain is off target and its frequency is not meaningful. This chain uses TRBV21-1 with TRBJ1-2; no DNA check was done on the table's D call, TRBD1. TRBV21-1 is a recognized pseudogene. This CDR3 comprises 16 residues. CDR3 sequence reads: CASSKRRDKGGYGYTF. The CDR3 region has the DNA TGTGCCAGCAGCAAAAGACGGGACAAGGGGGGCTATGGCTACACCTTC.

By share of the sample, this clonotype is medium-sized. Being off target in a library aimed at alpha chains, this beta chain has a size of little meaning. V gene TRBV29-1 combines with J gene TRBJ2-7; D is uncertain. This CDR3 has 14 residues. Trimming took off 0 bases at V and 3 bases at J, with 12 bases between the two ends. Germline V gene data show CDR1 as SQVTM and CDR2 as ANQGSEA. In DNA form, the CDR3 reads TGCAGCGTTGAAGATCCCAACAGCTACTACGAGCAGTACTTC. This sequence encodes CSVEDPNSYYEQYF.

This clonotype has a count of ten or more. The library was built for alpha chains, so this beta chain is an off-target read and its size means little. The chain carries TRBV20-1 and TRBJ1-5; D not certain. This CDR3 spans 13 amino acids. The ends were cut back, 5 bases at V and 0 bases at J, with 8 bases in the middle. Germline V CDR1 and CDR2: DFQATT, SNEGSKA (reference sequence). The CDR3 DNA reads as TGCAGTGCTCCCGACGGTAGCAATCAGCCCCAGCATTTT. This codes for CSAPDGSNQPQHF.